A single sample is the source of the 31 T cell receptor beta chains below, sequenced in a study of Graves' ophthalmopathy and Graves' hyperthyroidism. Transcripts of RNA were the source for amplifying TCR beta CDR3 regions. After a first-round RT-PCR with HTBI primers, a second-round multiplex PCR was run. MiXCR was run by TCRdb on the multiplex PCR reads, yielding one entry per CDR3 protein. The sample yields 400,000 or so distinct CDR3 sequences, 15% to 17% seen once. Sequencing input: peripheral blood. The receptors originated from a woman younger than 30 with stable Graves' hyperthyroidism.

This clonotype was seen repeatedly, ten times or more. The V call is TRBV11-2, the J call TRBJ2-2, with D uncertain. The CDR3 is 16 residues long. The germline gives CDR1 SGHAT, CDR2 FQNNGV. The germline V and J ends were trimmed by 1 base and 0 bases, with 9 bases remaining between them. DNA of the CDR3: TGTGCCAGCAGCTTAGTGGCTACTGCGAACACCGGGGAGCTGTTTTTT. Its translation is CASSLVATANTGELFF.

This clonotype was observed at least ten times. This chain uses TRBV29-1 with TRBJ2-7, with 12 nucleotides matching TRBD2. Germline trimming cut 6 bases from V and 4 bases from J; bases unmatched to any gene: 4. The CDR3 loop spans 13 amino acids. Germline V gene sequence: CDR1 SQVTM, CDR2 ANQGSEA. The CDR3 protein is CSVGTSGFYEQYF. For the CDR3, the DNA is TGCAGCGTCGGGACTAGCGGGTTTTACGAGCAGTACTTC.

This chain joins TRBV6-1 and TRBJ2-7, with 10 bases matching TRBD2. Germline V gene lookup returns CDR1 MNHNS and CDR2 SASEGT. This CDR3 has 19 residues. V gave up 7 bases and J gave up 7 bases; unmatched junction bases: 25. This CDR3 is CASKAQQGLKREGLGEQYF. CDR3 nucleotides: TGTGCCAGCAAAGCTCAACAGGGGTTGAAGCGGGAGGGTCTCGGGGAGCAGTACTTC.

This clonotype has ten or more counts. CDR3 residues: CASTGTANYGYTF. DNA of the CDR3: TGTGCCAGCACCGGAACAGCGAACTATGGCTACACCTTC. This rearrangement joins TRBV6-1 to TRBJ1-2; D gene uncertain. V was pared by 7 bases and J by 2 bases, with 11 bases between. This CDR3 has 13 amino acids. Germline assignment: CDR1 MNHNS and CDR2 SASEGT.

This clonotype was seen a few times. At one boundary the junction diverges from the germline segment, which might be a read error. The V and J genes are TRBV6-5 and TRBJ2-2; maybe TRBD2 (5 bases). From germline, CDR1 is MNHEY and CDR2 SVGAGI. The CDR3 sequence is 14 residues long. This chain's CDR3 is CASSFDSSTGKLFF. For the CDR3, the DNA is TGTGCCAGCAGTTTCGACTCTTCCACCGGGAAGCTGTTTTTT.

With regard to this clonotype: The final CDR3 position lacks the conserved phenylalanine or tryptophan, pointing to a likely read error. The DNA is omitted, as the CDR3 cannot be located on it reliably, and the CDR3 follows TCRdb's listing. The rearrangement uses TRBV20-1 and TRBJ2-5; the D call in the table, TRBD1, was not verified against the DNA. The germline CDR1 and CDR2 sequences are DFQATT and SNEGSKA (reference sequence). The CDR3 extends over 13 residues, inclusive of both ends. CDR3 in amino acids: CSAIEGGIETQDY.

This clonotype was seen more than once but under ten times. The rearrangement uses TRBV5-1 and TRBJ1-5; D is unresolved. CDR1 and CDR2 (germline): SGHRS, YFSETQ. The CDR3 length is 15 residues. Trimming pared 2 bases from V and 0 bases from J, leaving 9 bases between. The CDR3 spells CASSFGLDSNQPQHF. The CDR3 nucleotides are TGCGCCAGCAGCTTCGGACTCGATAGCAATCAGCCCCAGCATTTT.

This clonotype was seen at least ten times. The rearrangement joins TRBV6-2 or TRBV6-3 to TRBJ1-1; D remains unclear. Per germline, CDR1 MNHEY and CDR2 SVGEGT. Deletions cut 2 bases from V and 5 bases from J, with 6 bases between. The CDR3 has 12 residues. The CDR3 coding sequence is TGTGCCAGCAGTTACAGGGTTACTGAAGCTTTCTTT. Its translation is CASSYRVTEAFF.

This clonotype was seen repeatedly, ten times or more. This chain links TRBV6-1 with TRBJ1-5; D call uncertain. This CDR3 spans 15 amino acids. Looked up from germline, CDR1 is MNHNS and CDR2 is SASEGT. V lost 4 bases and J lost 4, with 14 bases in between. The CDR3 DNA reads TGTGCCAGCAGTGTGTCCTTTGGGCAAAATCAGCCCCAGCATTTT. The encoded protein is CASSVSFGQNQPQHF.

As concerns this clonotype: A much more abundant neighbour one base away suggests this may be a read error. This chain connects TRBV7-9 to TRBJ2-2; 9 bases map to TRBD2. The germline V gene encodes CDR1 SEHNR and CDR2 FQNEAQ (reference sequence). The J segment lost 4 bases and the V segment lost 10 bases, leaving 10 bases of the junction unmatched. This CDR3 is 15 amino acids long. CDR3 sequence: CANIRGGESTGELFF. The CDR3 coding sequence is TGTGCCAACATCCGCGGGGGGGAGAGCACCGGGGAGCTGTTTTTT.

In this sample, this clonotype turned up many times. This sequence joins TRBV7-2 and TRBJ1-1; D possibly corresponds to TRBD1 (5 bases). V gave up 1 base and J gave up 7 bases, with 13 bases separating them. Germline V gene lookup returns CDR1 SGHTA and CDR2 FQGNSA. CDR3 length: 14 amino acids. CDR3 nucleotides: TGTGCCAGCAGCTTAGTGCTGGGGCCGTATGAAGCTTTCTTT. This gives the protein CASSLVLGPYEAFF.

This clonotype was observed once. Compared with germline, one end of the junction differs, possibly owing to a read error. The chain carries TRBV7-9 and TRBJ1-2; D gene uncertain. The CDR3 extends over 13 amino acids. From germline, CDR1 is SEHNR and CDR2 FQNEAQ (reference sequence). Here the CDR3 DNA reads TGTGCCAGCAGTTTAGGCGATCAGTATGGCTACACCTTC. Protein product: CASSLGDQYGYTF.

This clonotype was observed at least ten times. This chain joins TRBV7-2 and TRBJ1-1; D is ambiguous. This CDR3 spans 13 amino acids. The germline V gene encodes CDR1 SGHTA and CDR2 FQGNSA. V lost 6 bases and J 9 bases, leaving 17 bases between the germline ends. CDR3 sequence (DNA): TGTGCCAGCAGACAAACAGAGACCCCCCAAGCTTTCTTT. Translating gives CASRQTETPQAFF.

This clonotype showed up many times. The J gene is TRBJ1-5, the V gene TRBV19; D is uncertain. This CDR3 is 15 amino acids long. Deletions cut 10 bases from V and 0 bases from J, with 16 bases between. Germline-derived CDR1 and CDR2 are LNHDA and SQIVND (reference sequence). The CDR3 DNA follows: TGTGCCACTAGAAAAGGGATTTATAGCAATCAGCCCCAGCATTTT. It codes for CATRKGIYSNQPQHF.

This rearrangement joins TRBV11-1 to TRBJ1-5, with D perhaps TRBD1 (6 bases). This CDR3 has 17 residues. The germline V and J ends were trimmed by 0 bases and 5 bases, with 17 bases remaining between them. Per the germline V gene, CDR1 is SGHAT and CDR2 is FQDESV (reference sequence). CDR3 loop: CASSLAIGGQEYQPQHF. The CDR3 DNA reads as TGTGCCAGCAGCTTAGCAATCGGGGGGCAAGAGTATCAGCCCCAGCATTTT.

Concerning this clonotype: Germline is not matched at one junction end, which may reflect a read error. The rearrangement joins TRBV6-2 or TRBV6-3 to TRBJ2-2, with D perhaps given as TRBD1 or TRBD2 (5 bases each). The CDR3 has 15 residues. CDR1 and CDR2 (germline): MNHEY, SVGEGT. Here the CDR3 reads CASTPPGTPTGELCF. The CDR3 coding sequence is TGTGCCAGCACCCCCCCCGGGACCCCCACCGGGGAGCTGTGTTTT.

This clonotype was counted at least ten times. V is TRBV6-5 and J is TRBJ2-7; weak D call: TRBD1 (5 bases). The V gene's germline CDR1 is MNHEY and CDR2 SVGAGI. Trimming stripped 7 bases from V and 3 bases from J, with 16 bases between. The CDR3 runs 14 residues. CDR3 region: CASNQATAVYEQYF. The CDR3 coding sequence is TGTGCCAGCAACCAAGCGACAGCTGTCTACGAGCAGTACTTC.

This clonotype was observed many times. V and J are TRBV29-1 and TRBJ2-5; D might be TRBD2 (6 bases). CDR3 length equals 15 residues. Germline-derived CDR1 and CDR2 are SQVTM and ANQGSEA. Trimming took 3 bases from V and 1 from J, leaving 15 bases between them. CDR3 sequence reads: CSVDWGGGTQETQYF. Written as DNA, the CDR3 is TGCAGCGTTGATTGGGGCGGCGGGACCCAAGAGACCCAGTACTTC.

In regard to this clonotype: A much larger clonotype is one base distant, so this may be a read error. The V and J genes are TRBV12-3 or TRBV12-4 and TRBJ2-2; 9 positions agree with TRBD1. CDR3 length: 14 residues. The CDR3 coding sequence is TGTGCCAGCAATCACAGGGGGCCCACCGGGGAGCCGTTTTTT. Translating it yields CASNHRGPTGEPFF.

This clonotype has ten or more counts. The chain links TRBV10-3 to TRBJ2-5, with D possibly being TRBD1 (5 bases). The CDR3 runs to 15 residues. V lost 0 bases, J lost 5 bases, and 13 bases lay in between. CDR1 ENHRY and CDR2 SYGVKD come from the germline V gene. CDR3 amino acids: CAISESETKGETQYF. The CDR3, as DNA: TGTGCCATCAGTGAGTCGGAAACCAAGGGGGAGACCCAGTACTTC.

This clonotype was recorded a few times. The chain's CDR3 is CASSPRTDAEAFF. CDR3 in DNA: TGTGCCAGCTCACCAAGGACAGATGCTGAAGCTTTCTTT. The chain carries TRBV18 and TRBJ1-1; tentatively, D is TRBD1 (6 bases). The CDR3 covers 13 residues. V dropped 2 bases and J dropped 6 bases, with 10 bases sitting between them. CDR1 KGHSH and CDR2 LQKENI come from the germline V gene.

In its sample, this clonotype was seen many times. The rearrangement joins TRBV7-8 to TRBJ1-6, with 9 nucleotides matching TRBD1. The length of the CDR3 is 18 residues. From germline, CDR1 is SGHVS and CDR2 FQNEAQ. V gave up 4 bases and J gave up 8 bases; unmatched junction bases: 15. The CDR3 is CASSSARILGDRDSPLHF. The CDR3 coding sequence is TGTGCCAGCAGCTCCGCTAGGATCCTCGGGGACAGGGATTCACCCCTCCACTTT.

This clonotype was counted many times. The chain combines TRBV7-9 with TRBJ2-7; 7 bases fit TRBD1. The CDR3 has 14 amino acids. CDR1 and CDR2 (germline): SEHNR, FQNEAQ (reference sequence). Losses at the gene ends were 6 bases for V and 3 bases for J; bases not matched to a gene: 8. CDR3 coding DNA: TGTGCCAGCAGATGGGACAGACTATTCTACGAGCAGTACTTC. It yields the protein CASRWDRLFYEQYF.

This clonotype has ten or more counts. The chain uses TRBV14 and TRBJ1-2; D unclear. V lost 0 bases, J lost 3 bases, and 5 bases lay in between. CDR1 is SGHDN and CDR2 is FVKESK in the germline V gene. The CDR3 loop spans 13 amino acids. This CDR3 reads CASSQDYYYGYTF. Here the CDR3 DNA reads TGTGCCAGCAGCCAAGATTACTACTATGGCTACACCTTC.

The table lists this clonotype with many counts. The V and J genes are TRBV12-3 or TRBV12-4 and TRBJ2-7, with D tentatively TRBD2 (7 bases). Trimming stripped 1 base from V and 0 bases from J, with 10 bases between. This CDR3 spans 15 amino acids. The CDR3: CASSLGRGASYEQYF. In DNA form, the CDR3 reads TGTGCCAGCAGTTTAGGCCGGGGGGCCTCCTACGAGCAGTACTTC.

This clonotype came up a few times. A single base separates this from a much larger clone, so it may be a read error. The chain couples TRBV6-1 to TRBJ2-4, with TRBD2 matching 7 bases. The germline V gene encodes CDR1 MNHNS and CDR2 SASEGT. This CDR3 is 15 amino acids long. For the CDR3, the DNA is TGTGCCAGGGGCAGGGCAGGGAGGGCCAAAAACATTAAGTACTTC. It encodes CARGRAGRAKNIKYF.

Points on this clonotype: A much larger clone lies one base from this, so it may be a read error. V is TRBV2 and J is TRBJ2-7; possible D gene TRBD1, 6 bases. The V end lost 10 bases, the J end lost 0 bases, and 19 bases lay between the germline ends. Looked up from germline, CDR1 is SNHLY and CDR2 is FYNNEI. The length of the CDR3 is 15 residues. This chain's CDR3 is CAITFRQVYSYEQYF. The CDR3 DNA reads TGTGCCATCACCTTTCGACAGGTCTACTCCTACGAGCAGTACTTC. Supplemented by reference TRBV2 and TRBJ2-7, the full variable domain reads EPEVTQTPSHQVTQMGQEVILRCVPISNHLYFYWYRQILGQKVEFLVSFYNNEISEKSEIFDDQFSVERPDGSNFTLKIRSTKLEDSAMYFCAITFRQVYSYEQYFGPGTRLTVT.

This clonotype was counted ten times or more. CDR3 in amino acids: CASSSADRGSYEQYF. CDR3 coding DNA: TGTGCCAGCAGCTCCGCCGACAGGGGGTCCTACGAGCAGTACTTC. This chain joins TRBV7-9 and TRBJ2-7; 9 nucleotides align to TRBD1. CDR1 is SEHNR and CDR2 is FQNEAQ in the germline V gene (reference sequence). The CDR3 consists of 15 residues. V shed 4 bases, J shed 1 base, and the junction held 5 bases outside the gene matches.

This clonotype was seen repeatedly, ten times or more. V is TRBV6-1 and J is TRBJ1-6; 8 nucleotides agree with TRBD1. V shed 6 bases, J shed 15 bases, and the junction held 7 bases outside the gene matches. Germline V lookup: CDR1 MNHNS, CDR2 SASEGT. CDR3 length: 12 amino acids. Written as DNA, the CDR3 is TGTGCCAGCAGCGCGGACAGGGCGAGCCTCCACTTT. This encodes CASSADRASLHF.

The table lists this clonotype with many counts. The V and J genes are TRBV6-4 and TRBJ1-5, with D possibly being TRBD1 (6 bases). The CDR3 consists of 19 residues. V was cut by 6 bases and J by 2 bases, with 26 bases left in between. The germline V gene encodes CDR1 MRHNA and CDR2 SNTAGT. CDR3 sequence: CASSQKNRASGVGNQPQHF. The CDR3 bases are TGTGCCAGCAGCCAAAAAAACAGGGCCTCGGGGGTAGGCAATCAGCCCCAGCATTTT.

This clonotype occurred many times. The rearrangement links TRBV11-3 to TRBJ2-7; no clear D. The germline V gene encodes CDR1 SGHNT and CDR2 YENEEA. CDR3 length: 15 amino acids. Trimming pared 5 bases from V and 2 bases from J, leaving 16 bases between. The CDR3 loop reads CASSPPQRNAYEQYF. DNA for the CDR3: TGTGCCAGCAGCCCTCCACAGAGGAACGCCTACGAGCAGTACTTC.